The sequence of this T cell receptor beta chain was determined in a study of blood T cells in healthy people across ages. Together with a sample-barcoded 5' primer, a J-beta primer mix was included in a second PCR lasting about 7 to 12 cycles. Every single cDNA molecule received a tag from a template-switch adaptor with 12 random nucleotides. TCRdb recomputed calls from the 5' RACE reads with MiXCR, one row per CDR3 protein. There are over 500,000 distinct CDR3 sequences in the sample; 25% to 35% occur only once, and approximately 3.5% lies in the top ten. Trimming pared 5 bases from V and 6 bases from J, leaving 7 bases between. The CDR3 consists of 12 residues. The same sample was also studied in work on T cells of mothers and their children. From that second work: Overlap in related mother-child pairs always slightly exceeded unrelated pairs, never significantly.

Sequencing used blood. This sequence originates from a boy between 2 and 10 years old in good health. This sequence joins TRBV12-3 or TRBV12-4 and TRBJ2-2; D call uncertain. The CDR3 sequence: CASSISAGELFF. The CDR3 DNA follows: TGTGCCAGCAGTATTAGTGCCGGGGAGCTGTTTTTT.